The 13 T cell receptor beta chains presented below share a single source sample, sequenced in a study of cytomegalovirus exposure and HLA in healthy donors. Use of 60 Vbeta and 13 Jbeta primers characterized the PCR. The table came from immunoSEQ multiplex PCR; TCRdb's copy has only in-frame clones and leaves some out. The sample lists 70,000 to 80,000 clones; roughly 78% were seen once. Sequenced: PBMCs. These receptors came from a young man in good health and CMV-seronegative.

Here the CDR3 DNA reads TGCGCCAGCAGCAAATCCGGGACTACCTACAATGAGCAGTTCTTC. This gives the protein CASSKSGTTYNEQFF. This chain links TRBV5-1 with TRBJ2-1, with 7 bases matching TRBD2. CDR3 length equals 15 residues. Germline loops: CDR1 SGHRS, CDR2 YFSETQ. V trimming: 4 bases; J trimming: 2 bases; junction bases outside the gene matches: 6.

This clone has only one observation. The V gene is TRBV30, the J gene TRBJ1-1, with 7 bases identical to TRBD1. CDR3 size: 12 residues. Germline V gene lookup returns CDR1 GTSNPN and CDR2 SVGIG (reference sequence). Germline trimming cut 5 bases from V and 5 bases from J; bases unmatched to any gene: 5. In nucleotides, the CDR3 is TGTGCCTGGGACAGGGAAGGGACTGAAGCTTTCTTT. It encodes CAWDREGTEAFF. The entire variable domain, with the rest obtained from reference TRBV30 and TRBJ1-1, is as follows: SQTIHQWPATLVQPVGSPLSLECTVEGTSNPNLYWYRQAAGRGLQLLFYSVGIGQISSEVPQNLSASRPQDRQFILSSKKLLLSDSGFYLCAWDREGTEAFFGQGTRLTVV.

CDR3 amino acids: CASSWDRTNTEAFF. For the CDR3, the DNA is TGTGCCAGCAGTTGGGACAGAACGAACACTGAAGCTTTCTTT. The gene calls are TRBV6-5 and TRBJ1-1; 7 bases match TRBD1. This CDR3 is built from 14 residues. V was pared by 4 bases and J by 1 base, with 3 bases of the junction left unmatched. Germline values: CDR1 MNHEY, CDR2 SVGAGI.

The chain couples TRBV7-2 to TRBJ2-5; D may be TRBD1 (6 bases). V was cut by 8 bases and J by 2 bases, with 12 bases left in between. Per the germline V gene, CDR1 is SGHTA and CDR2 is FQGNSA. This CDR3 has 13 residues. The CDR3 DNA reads TGTGCCAGCGCGAGGGGGTTACAAGAGACCCAGTACTTC. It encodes CASARGLQETQYF.

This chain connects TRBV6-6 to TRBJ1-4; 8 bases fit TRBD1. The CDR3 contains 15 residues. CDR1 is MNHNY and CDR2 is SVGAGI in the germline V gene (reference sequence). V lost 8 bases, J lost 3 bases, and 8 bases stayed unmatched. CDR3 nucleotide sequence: TGTGCCAGCGGGCCCCAGGGGGCATCTAATGAAAAACTGTTTTTT. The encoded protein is CASGPQGASNEKLFF.

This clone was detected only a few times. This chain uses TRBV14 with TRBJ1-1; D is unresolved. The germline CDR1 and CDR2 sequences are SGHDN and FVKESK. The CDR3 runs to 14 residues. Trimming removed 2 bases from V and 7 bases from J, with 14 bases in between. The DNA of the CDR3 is TGTGCCAGCAGCCAATGGGTTAAGGGAGGTGAAGCTTTCTTT. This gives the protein CASSQWVKGGEAFF.

The CDR3 loop reads CASSPQAYNEQFF. DNA of the CDR3: TGTGCCAGCAGCCCCCAGGCTTACAATGAGCAGTTCTTC. J is TRBJ2-1 and V is TRBV7-2; D is undetermined. V was trimmed by 5 bases and J by 4 bases, leaving 9 bases between them. The CDR3 totals 13 residues. Germline loops: CDR1 SGHTA, CDR2 FQGNSA. Looking up the rest from reference TRBV7-2 and TRBJ2-1 gives the full variable domain: GAGVSQSPSNKVTEKGKDVELRCDPISGHTALYWYRQSLGQGLEFLIYFQGNSAPDKSGLPSDRFSAERTGGSVSTLTIQRTQQEDSAVYLCASSPQAYNEQFFGPGTRLTVL.

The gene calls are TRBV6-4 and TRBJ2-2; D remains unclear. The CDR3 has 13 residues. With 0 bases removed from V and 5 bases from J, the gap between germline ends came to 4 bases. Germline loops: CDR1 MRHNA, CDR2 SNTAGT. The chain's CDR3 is CASSDSTTGELFF. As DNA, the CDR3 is TGTGCCAGCAGTGACTCGACTACCGGGGAGCTGTTTTTT.

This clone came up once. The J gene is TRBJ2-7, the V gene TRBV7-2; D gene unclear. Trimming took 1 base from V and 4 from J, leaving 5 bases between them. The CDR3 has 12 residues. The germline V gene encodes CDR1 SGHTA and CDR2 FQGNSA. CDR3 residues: CASSLVQYEQYF. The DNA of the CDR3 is TGTGCCAGCAGCTTAGTTCAGTACGAGCAGTACTTC.

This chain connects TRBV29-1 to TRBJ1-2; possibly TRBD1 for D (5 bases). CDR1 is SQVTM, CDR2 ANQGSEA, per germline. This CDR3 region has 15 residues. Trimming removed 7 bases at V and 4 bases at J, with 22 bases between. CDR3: CSAPGGEDSLYGYTF. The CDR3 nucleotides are TGCAGCGCCCCGGGGGGGGAAGACAGCCTCTATGGCTACACCTTC.

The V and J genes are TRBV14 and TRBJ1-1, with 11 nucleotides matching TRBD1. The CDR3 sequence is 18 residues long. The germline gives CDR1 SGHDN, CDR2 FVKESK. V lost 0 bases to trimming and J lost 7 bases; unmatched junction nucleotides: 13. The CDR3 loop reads CASSQDLPGTGGGVEAFF. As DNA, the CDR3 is TGTGCCAGCAGCCAAGATCTGCCGGGGACAGGGGGGGGTGTTGAAGCTTTCTTT.

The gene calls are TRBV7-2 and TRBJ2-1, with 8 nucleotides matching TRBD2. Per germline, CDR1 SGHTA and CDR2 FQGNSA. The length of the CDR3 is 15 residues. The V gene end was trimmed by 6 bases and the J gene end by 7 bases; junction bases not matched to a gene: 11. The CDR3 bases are TGTGCCAGCAGTATACAGGGACTAGGGGATAATGAGCAGTTCTTC. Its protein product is CASSIQGLGDNEQFF.

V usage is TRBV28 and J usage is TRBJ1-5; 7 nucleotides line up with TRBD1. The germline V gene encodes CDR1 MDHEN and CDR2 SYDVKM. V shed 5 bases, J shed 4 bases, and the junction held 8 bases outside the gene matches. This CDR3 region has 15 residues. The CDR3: CASSTTGTENQPQHF. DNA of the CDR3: TGTGCCAGCAGTACCACCGGGACAGAAAATCAGCCCCAGCATTTT.